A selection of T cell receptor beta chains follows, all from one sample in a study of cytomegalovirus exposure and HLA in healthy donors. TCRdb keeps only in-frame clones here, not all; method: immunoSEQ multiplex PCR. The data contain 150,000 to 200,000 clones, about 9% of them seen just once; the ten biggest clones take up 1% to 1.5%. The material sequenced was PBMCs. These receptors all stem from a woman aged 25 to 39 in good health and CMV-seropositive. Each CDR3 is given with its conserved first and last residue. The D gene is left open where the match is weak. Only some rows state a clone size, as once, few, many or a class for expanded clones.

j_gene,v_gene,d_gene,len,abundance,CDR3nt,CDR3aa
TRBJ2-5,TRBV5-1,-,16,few,TGCGCCAGCAGCGAATGGGGGGGCGCGGGTAAGGAGACCCAGTACTTC,CASSEWGGAGKETQYF
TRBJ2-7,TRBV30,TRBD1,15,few,TGTGCCTGGAGGTACCCGGGACAGGGGAACCACGAGCAGTACTTC,CAWRYPGQGNHEQYF
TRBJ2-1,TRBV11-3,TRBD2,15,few,TGTGCCAGCAGCTTTCTAGCGGGAGTTTTGAATGAGCAGTTCTTC,CASSFLAGVLNEQFF
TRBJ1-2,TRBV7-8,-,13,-,TGTGCCAGCAGCGGCCAGGCAAACTATGGCTACACCTTC,CASSGQANYGYTF
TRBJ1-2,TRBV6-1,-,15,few,TGTGCCAGCAGTGTTTCGTTGGGCGCAGCAAGTGGCTACACCTTC,CASSVSLGAASGYTF
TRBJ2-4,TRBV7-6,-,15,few,TGTGCCAGCAGCTTAGATAATGTCAGGGGAAACATTCAGTACTTC,CASSLDNVRGNIQYF
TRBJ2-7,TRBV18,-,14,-,TGTGCCAGCTCACCACTTCCAGGTCCCTACGAGCAGTACTTC,CASSPLPGPYEQYF
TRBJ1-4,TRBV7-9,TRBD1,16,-,TGTGCCAGCAGCTTAGGGACAGGGGGCGGTAATGAAAAACTGTTTTTT,CASSLGTGGGNEKLFF
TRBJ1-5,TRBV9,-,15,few,TGTGCCAGCAGCGTAGGGGGAGGTATCAATCAGCCCCAGCATTTT,CASSVGGGINQPQHF
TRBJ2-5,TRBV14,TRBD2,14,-,TGTGCCAGCAGCCAAACTAGCGGGAGGGAGACCCAGTACTTC,CASSQTSGRETQYF
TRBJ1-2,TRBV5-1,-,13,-,TGCGCCAGCAGCTCGTCCGAGCCATATGGCTACACCTTC,CASSSSEPYGYTF
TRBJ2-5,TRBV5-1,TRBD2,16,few,TGCGCCAGCAGCTTGGGGTATGTGGGAGGGCCGGAGACCCAGTACTTC,CASSLGYVGGPETQYF
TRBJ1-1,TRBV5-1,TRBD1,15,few,TGCGCCAGCAGCTTAACCGGGACAGGGAACACTGAAGCTTTCTTT,CASSLTGTGNTEAFF
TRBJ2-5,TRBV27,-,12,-,TGTGCCAGCAGTTTCACAGGGTGGGAGCAGTACTTC,CASSFTGWEQYF
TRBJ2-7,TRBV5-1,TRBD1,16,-,TGCGCCAGCAGCTCCTCAGGGGACAGCTTTTCCTACGAGCAGTACTTC,CASSSSGDSFSYEQYF
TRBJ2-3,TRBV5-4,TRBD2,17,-,TGTGCCAGCAGCCCAAAAGACAAACTAGCGGGCACAGATACGCAGTATTTT,CASSPKDKLAGTDTQYF
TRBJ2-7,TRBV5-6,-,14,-,TGTGCCAGCAGCGAACCGTCCCCCCAGCGGCAGCAGTACTTC,CASSEPSPQRQQYF
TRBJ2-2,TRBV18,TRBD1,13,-,TGTGCCAGCACAGGGGACAGGTCCGGGGAGCTGTTTTTT,CASTGDRSGELFF
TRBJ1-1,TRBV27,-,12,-,TGTGCCAGCATGGGAGGGATCACTGAAGCTTTCTTT,CASMGGITEAFF
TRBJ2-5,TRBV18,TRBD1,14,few,TGTGCCAGCTCAACCGGACAGGGGGGAGAGACCCAGTACTTC,CASSTGQGGETQYF
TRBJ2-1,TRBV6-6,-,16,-,TGTGCCAGCAGGGACCCGGACTCACCCCCCTACAATGAGCAGTTCTTC,CASRDPDSPPYNEQFF
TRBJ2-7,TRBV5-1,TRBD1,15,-,TGCGCCAGCAGCTCCCAGGGGGCCCAACTCTACGAGCAGTACTTC,CASSSQGAQLYEQYF
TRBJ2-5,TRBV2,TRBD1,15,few,TGTGCCAGCAGTGATCGGACAGGGGTTCAAGAGACCCAGTACTTC,CASSDRTGVQETQYF
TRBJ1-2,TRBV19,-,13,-,TGTGCCAGTAGTATTCTAGGAGGCTATGGCTACACCTTC,CASSILGGYGYTF
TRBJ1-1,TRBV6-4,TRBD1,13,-,TGTGCCAGCGTATCACAGGGGGGCACTGAAGCTTTCTTT,CASVSQGGTEAFF
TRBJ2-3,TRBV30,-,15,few,TGTGCCTGGAGTACCAGGGACTCACCCACAGATACGCAGTATTTT,CAWSTRDSPTDTQYF
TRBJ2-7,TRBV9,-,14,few,TGTGCCAGCAGCGTAGAACTGGGACTCTACGAGCAGTACTTC,CASSVELGLYEQYF
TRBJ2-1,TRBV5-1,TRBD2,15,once,TGCGCCAGCAGCTTGGATCCTAGCGGATACAATGAGCAGTTCTTC,CASSLDPSGYNEQFF
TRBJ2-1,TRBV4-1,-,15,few,TGCGCCAGCAGCCAGCGGGTCCCGGGTGACAATGAGCAGTTCTTC,CASSQRVPGDNEQFF
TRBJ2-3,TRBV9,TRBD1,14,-,TGTGCCAGCAGCGTAGGGACAGGGGGGGATACGCAGTATTTT,CASSVGTGGDTQYF
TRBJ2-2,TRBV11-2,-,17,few,TGTGCCAGCAGCCCCTTTCCTGGACTGCCCGACACCGGGGAGCTGTTTTTT,CASSPFPGLPDTGELFF
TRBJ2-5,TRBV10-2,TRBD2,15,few,TGCGCCAGCAGCCACCTAGCGGGAGTTGAGGAGACCCAGTACTTC,CASSHLAGVEETQYF
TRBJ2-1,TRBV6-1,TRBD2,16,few,TGTGCCAGCAGTGGGCTACTAGCGGGAGGGAACAATGAGCAGTTCTTC,CASSGLLAGGNNEQFF
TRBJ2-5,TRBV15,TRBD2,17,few,TGTGCCACCAGCAGCCCCGGACTAGCGGGGGTTAAAGAGACCCAGTACTTC,CATSSPGLAGVKETQYF
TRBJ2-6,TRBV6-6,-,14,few,TGTGCCAGCAGCCCCCGCTCTGGGGCCAACGTCCTGACTTTC,CASSPRSGANVLTF
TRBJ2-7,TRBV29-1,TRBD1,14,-,TGCAGCGCTCGGGGGACAGGGAACTCCTACGAGCAGTACTTC,CSARGTGNSYEQYF
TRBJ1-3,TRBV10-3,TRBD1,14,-,TGTGCCATCGGTGAACAGGGGGCCTTGTACACCATATATTTT,CAIGEQGALYTIYF
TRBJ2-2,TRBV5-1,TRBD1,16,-,TGCGCCAGCAGCTTGCACCCGGACAGGACAAAAGGGGAGCTGTTTTTT,CASSLHPDRTKGELFF
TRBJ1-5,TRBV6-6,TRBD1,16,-,TGTGCCAGCAGTTACACGGGGACAGAGCACAATCAGCCCCAGCATTTT,CASSYTGTEHNQPQHF
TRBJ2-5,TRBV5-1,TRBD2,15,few,TGCGCCAGCAGCTTCGGACTAGCGGGGATCGAGACCCAGTACTTC,CASSFGLAGIETQYF
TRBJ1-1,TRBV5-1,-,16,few,TGCGCCAGCAGCTGGGACTGGCATAAAGATAGCACTGAAGCTTTCTTT,CASSWDWHKDSTEAFF
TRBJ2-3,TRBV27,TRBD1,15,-,TGTGCCAGCAGTTTGGGGCAGGGGGCCGCAGATACGCAGTATTTT,CASSLGQGAADTQYF